This T cell receptor (beta chain) was obtained from a study of CD8 T cells in ankylosing spondylitis. The study, taken as a whole, reports: Eight or nine highly homologous variants formed a TCR beta motif that appeared characteristic of ankylosing spondylitis blood.

Using its own MiXCR run on the 5' RACE reads, TCRdb lists one record per CDR3 protein. This table has roughly 440,000 distinct CDR3 sequences, about a sixth appearing once. This clonotype was detected only a few times. Its target is not known. CDR3 length equals 18 residues. With 6 bases clipped from V and 5 bases from J, the junction kept 15 bases outside the gene matches. CDR1 and CDR2 from the germline V gene are SGHKS and YYEKEE (reference sequence). The chain links TRBV5-5 to TRBJ2-1; the match to TRBD2 covers 12 bases. Sequencing was performed on blood, either unsorted or a sorted T cell fraction (not recorded which). This clonotype was sampled from a male donor with ankylosing spondylitis. The CDR3: CASTATRGTSGRNNEQFF. Written as DNA, the CDR3 is TGTGCCAGCACCGCAACACGAGGAACTAGCGGGAGGAACAATGAGCAGTTCTTC.